The entry below describes one T cell receptor (beta chain). The target antigen is unknown. The source of the sample is a study of blood T cells in healthy people across ages. No fewer than 7 million PBMCs went into each sample. Total RNA, at least 5 micrograms per sample, came from PBMCs. Germline CDR1 is MDHEN and CDR2 is SYDVKM. The CDR3 extends over 17 amino acids. V lost 2 bases and J lost 5; bases outside the gene matches: 11. Whole-study results and caveats: As age increased, TCR beta diversity per million T cells fell in a roughly linear fashion.

A second PCR of about 7 to 12 cycles used a sample-barcoded 5' primer and a J-beta primer mix. Unique molecular identifiers of 12 random nucleotides labeled each cDNA. TCRdb itself ran the 5' RACE reads through MiXCR, one entry per CDR3 protein. The sample carries approximately 800,000 distinct CDR3 sequences, 56% recorded once. This receptor was obtained from a middle-aged man in good health. The chain links TRBV28 to TRBJ2-3, with 9 bases identical to TRBD2. The sequenced material came from blood. In DNA form, the CDR3 reads TGTGCCAGCAGTTTAGTTTTTGCGGGAGGGCTAGGAGATACGCAGTATTTT. It encodes CASSLVFAGGLGDTQYF.